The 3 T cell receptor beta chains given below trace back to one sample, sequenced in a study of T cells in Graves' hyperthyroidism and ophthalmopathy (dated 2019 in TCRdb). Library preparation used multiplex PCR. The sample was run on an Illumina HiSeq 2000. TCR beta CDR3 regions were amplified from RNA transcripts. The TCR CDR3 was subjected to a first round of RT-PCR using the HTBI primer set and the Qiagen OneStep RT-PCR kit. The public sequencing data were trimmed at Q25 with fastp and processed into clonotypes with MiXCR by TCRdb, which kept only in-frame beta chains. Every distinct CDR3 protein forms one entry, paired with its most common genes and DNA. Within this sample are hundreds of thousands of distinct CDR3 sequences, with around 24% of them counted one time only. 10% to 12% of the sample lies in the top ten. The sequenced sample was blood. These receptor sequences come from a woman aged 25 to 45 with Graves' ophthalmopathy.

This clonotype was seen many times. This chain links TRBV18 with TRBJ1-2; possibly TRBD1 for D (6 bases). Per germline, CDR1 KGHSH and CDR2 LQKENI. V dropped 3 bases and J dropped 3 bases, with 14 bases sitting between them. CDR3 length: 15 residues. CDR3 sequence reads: CASSPRFSGDYGYTF. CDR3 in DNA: TGTGCCAGCTCACCGAGGTTCTCAGGGGACTATGGCTACACCTTC.

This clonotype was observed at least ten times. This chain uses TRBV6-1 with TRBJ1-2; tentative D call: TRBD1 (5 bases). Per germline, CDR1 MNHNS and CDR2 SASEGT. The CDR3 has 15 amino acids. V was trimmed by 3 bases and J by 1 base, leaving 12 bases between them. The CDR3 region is CASSEGPSFNYGYTF. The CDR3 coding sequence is TGTGCCAGCAGTGAGGGGCCCTCTTTTAACTATGGCTACACCTTC.

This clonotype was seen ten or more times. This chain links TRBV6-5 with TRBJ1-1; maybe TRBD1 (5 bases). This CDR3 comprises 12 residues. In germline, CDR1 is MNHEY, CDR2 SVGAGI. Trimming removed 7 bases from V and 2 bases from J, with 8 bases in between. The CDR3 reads CASTQGNTEAFF. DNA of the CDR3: TGTGCCAGCACTCAGGGAAACACTGAAGCTTTCTTT.